One and the same sample provided the 15 T cell receptor beta chains below, sequenced in a study of CD8 T cells in Susac syndrome. RNA amounts of about 0.5 to 1 ug underwent reverse transcription with random hexamers. MiXCR, run by TCRdb on the immunoSEQ multiplex PCR reads, gives a single entry per CDR3 protein. Here the sample spans some 400,000 distinct CDR3 sequences, more than 80% being singletons. The sample comprised CD8+ T cells from PBMCs. The receptors derive from a human donor with multiple sclerosis.

The chain joins TRBV5-6 to TRBJ2-7; 8 nucleotides align to TRBD2. Germline V gives CDR1 SGHDT, CDR2 YYEEEE. The V gene end was trimmed by 5 bases and the J gene end by 0 bases; junction bases not matched to a gene: 7. The CDR3 extends over 15 amino acids. The CDR3 sequence: CASSSRGGDSYEQYF. Here the CDR3 DNA reads TGTGCCAGCAGTTCACGGGGGGGTGACTCCTACGAGCAGTACTTC.

V and J are TRBV7-9 and TRBJ1-1; D might be TRBD1 (5 bases). The V end lost 2 bases, the J end lost 2 bases, and 18 bases lay between the germline ends. Germline CDR1 is SEHNR and CDR2 is FQNEAQ (reference sequence). The CDR3 covers 17 residues. The CDR3 region has the DNA TGTGCCAGCAGCTTAAGTCGGGTGGGGCAGGGCAACACTGAAGCTTTCTTT. It translates to CASSLSRVGQGNTEAFF.

This chain joins TRBV13 and TRBJ2-1; D may correspond to TRBD1 or TRBD2 (5 bases each). The ends were cut back, 5 bases at V and 4 bases at J, with 9 bases in the middle. Germline-derived CDR1 and CDR2 are PRHDT and FYEKMQ (reference sequence). The CDR3 length is 13 residues. The CDR3 DNA reads TGTGCCAGCAGCCCCGAGGGGTACAATGAGCAGTTCTTC. Protein product: CASSPEGYNEQFF.

This chain's CDR3 is CSVEGGLDTEAFF. CDR3 coding DNA: TGCAGCGTTGAGGGGGGGCTGGACACTGAAGCTTTCTTT. This rearrangement joins TRBV29-1 to TRBJ1-1; D possibly corresponds to TRBD1 (6 bases). Deletions cut 3 bases from V and 3 bases from J, with 11 bases between. The germline CDR1 and CDR2 sequences are SQVTM and ANQGSEA. This CDR3 is built from 13 residues.

The rearrangement joins TRBV19 to TRBJ2-1; 9 bases are a match to TRBD2. Trimming cost V 0 bases and J 5 bases; bases outside gene matches: 5. CDR1 is LNHDA, CDR2 SQIVND, per germline (reference sequence). The CDR3 is 16 amino acids. CDR3 sequence: CASSIDRIAGDNEQFF. CDR3 nucleotide sequence: TGTGCCAGTAGTATAGATCGGATAGCGGGGGACAATGAGCAGTTCTTC.

Here the CDR3 reads CASSSGTPAGELFF. CDR3 sequence (DNA): TGTGCCAGCAGTTCAGGGACCCCCGCCGGGGAGCTGTTTTTT. This chain uses TRBV6-2 or TRBV6-3 with TRBJ2-2; D might be TRBD1 or TRBD2, each matching 5 bases. CDR3 size: 14 residues. V gave up 4 bases and J gave up 6 bases, with 12 bases separating them. The V gene's germline CDR1 is MNHEY and CDR2 SVGEGT.

V gene TRBV27 combines with J gene TRBJ2-7; possible D gene TRBD1, 6 bases. In germline, CDR1 is MNHEY, CDR2 SMNVEV (reference sequence). The CDR3 is made up of 13 amino acids. V lost 0 bases and J lost 4, with 7 bases in between. The CDR3 DNA reads as TGTGCCAGCAGTTTATCCAGGGGTTACGAGCAGTACTTC. The encoded protein is CASSLSRGYEQYF.

This clonotype has a handful of counts. The chain is built from TRBV6-1 and TRBJ2-7; 8 bases align to TRBD1. CDR1 and CDR2 from the germline V gene are MNHNS and SASEGT. The CDR3 has 16 residues. J was trimmed by 4 bases and V by 5 bases; bases with no gene match: 13. The CDR3 region has the DNA TGTGCCAGCAGTAAACCAGGGGGCGAAGACTGGTACGAGCAGTACTTC. Translating it yields CASSKPGGEDWYEQYF.

The V call is TRBV6-4, the J call TRBJ1-2; 8 bases line up with TRBD1. Unmatched junction bases numbered 6, after V lost 4 bases and J lost 5 bases. The germline V gene has CDR1 MRHNA and CDR2 SNTAGT. The CDR3 runs to 14 residues. The DNA of the CDR3 is TGTGCCAGCAGTGTCGGGACAGGCGATTATGGCTACACCTTC. Protein: CASSVGTGDYGYTF.

The chain uses TRBV2 and TRBJ2-7, with D perhaps matching TRBD1 (5 bases). This CDR3 is 14 amino acids long. CDR1 is SNHLY, CDR2 FYNNEI, per germline. V gave up 3 bases and J gave up 3 bases, with 12 bases separating them. CDR3 in amino acids: CASSEGQGIYEQYF. CDR3 nucleotide sequence: TGTGCCAGCAGTGAGGGGCAGGGCATCTACGAGCAGTACTTC.

The J gene is TRBJ1-5, the V gene TRBV27; D gene ambiguous. V lost 6 bases and J 6 bases, leaving 12 bases between the germline ends. The length of the CDR3 is 13 residues. CDR1 is MNHEY and CDR2 is SMNVEV in the germline V gene (reference sequence). The DNA for the CDR3 is TGTGCCAGCAGCTTCTGGATAGGTCAGCCCCAGCATTTT. Its protein product is CASSFWIGQPQHF.

This clonotype was seen only a few times. The CDR3, as DNA: TGTGCCAGCAGCTTTGACCGGGAAGGCGCTGAAGCTTTCTTT. Encoded protein: CASSFDREGAEAFF. The chain employs TRBV13 and TRBJ1-1; D uncertain. The ends were cut back, 3 bases at V and 6 bases at J, with 14 bases in the middle. Germline V gives CDR1 PRHDT, CDR2 FYEKMQ (reference sequence). The CDR3 has 14 residues.

The chain uses TRBV11-2 and TRBJ1-5, with a tentative D call TRBD1 (6 bases). V was trimmed by 6 bases and J by 8 bases, leaving 17 bases between them. Germline loops: CDR1 SGHAT, CDR2 FQNNGV. This CDR3 has 14 amino acids. The CDR3 reads CASRDGGGREPQHF. The DNA for the CDR3 is TGTGCCAGCAGGGATGGTGGGGGGCGCGAGCCCCAGCATTTT.

V is TRBV5-1 and J is TRBJ2-1; D not certain. This CDR3 has 12 residues. The ends were cut back, 10 bases at V and 4 bases at J, with 12 bases in the middle. Germline V gene sequence: CDR1 SGHRS, CDR2 YFSETQ. In nucleotides, the CDR3 is TGCGCCGTCTCAGGCCCGTACAATGAGCAGTTCTTC. This translates into CAVSGPYNEQFF. Drawing the rest from reference TRBV5-1 and TRBJ2-1, the complete variable domain is KAGVTQTPRYLIKTRGQQVTLSCSPISGHRSVSWYQQTPGQGLQFLFEYFSETQRNKGNFPGRFSGRQFSNSRSEMNVSTLELGDSALYLCAVSGPYNEQFFGPGTRLTVL.

The chain has TRBV4-1 and TRBJ1-2; D possibly corresponds to TRBD1 (5 bases). Germline V gene lookup returns CDR1 MGHRA and CDR2 YSYEKL. The CDR3 covers 15 residues. The V gene lost 0 bases and the J gene lost 4 bases, with 12 bases spanning the gap. The CDR3 sequence is CASSQDTGETYGYTF. CDR3 sequence (DNA): TGCGCCAGCAGCCAAGATACAGGAGAGACCTATGGCTACACCTTC.